The next 22 T cell receptor beta chains were all read from a single sample in a study of cytomegalovirus exposure and HLA in healthy donors. Sequencing was performed with immunoSEQ multiplex PCR; in TCRdb, only in-frame clones are kept and a portion is missing. The table lists about 78,000 clones, almost 97% of them singletons, with over 1.5% in the top ten. The sample consisted of PBMCs. The receptors derive from a man aged 18 to 30 in good health and CMV-seropositive.

This chain uses TRBV27 with TRBJ1-1; no definite D call. Germline loops: CDR1 MNHEY, CDR2 SMNVEV (reference sequence). Trimming pared 2 bases from V and 11 bases from J, leaving 15 bases between. This CDR3 contains 13 residues. CDR3 protein: CASSLERGFDAFF. CDR3 sequence (DNA): TGTGCCAGCAGTTTAGAAAGAGGGTTTGACGCTTTCTTT.

This clone appeared a single time. The chain combines TRBV6-1 with TRBJ2-3, with a tentative D call TRBD2 (5 bases). V shed 2 bases and J shed 2 bases, with 17 bases lying between them. Germline CDR1 is MNHNS and CDR2 is SASEGT. The CDR3 has 17 amino acids. The DNA of the CDR3 is TGTGCCAGCAGTGAAACGGACGGTTTAGCGATCACAGATACGCAGTATTTT. Protein sequence: CASSETDGLAITDTQYF.

This chain connects TRBV6-5 to TRBJ1-5, with TRBD1 identical over 7 bases. Germline lookup yields CDR1 MNHEY and CDR2 SVGAGI. J lost 2 bases, V lost 4 bases, and 8 bases had no gene match. The CDR3 is made up of 16 amino acids. CDR3 nucleotides: TGTGCCAGCAGTTCGACAGGGCTTTTAGGCAATCAGCCCCAGCATTTT. Translated, it gives CASSSTGLLGNQPQHF.

The chain joins TRBV25-1 to TRBJ1-3, with a tentative D call TRBD1 (6 bases). The CDR3 contains 15 residues. The germline V and J ends were trimmed by 3 bases and 2 bases, with 11 bases remaining between them. The V gene's germline CDR1 is MGHDK and CDR2 SYGVNS. The chain's CDR3 is CASSDTGKTGNTIYF. The CDR3 DNA is TGTGCCAGCAGTGATACAGGGAAAACTGGAAACACCATATATTTT.

As concerns this clone: One end of the junction varies from germline; a read error may be responsible. This sequence joins TRBV7-7 and TRBJ2-3; TRBD2 agrees at 11 bases. This CDR3 is built from 16 residues. Germline CDR1 reads SSHAT; CDR2 reads FNYEAQ (reference sequence). The CDR3 loop is CASSPVLAGGGDTQYF. CDR3 nucleotide sequence: TGTGCTAGCAGCCCAGTCCTAGCGGGAGGTGGAGATACGCAGTATTTT.

V gene TRBV11-3 combines with J gene TRBJ2-2, with D possibly being TRBD2 (6 bases). The CDR3 consists of 15 residues. V shed 1 base and J shed 5 bases, with 11 bases lying between them. Looked up from germline, CDR1 is SGHNT and CDR2 is YENEEA. The CDR3 spells CASSLAGSGTGELFF. Here the CDR3 DNA reads TGTGCCAGCAGCTTAGCCGGGAGTGGTACCGGGGAGCTGTTTTTT.

The chain recombines TRBV10-1 with TRBJ2-2; D possibly corresponds to TRBD1 (6 bases). This CDR3 contains 16 residues. The germline CDR1 and CDR2 sequences are WNHNN and SYGVQD (reference sequence). Trimming cost V 0 bases and J 4 bases, with 12 bases left between them. The CDR3 coding sequence is TGCGCCAGCAGTGAGTCGTTGGGGGCTCTCACCGGGGAGCTGTTTTTT. Its translation: CASSESLGALTGELFF.

This rearrangement joins TRBV4-2 to TRBJ1-1; TRBD1 is a possible D gene (6 bases). CDR1 and CDR2 from the germline V gene are LGHNA and YNFKEQ. Trimming stripped 1 base from V and 7 bases from J, with 7 bases between. The CDR3 is 12 amino acids. The CDR3 is CASSQGDIEAFF. The CDR3 coding sequence is TGTGCCAGCAGCCAAGGGGACATTGAAGCTTTCTTT.

The rearrangement joins TRBV4-1 to TRBJ2-1; possible D gene TRBD2, 6 bases. Germline V lookup: CDR1 MGHRA, CDR2 YSYEKL. Trimming took 4 bases from V and 8 from J, leaving 24 bases between them. CDR3 length: 17 residues. Here the CDR3 DNA reads TGCGCCAGCAGCCGAAGAGTCGGCGGGGTCGATCTCGATGAGCAGTTCTTC. This encodes CASSRRVGGVDLDEQFF.

The chain joins TRBV28 to TRBJ2-7; TRBD2 aligns across 9 bases. The CDR3 is 17 amino acids. Germline V CDR1 and CDR2: MDHEN, SYDVKM. Trimming cost V 10 bases and J 7 bases; bases outside gene matches: 23. CDR3 region: CATQSLETGTSFPEQYF. CDR3 in DNA: TGTGCCACGCAATCCTTAGAAACCGGGACTAGCTTCCCGGAGCAGTACTTC.

This clone was detected only once. J is TRBJ1-3 and V is TRBV29-1; 9 nucleotides match TRBD1. Looked up from germline, CDR1 is SQVTM and CDR2 is ANQGSEA. J gave up 4 bases and V 4 bases, and 11 bases lay outside the gene matches. The CDR3 is made up of 16 amino acids. CDR3 sequence: CSVVKPGDREGNTIYF. For the CDR3, the DNA is TGCAGCGTTGTCAAACCCGGGGACAGGGAAGGAAACACCATATATTTT.

This rearrangement joins TRBV9 to TRBJ2-3, with TRBD2 matching over 9 bases. Germline V gene sequence: CDR1 SGDLS, CDR2 YYNGEE. The CDR3 covers 16 residues. The V segment lost 0 bases and the J segment 3 bases; nucleotides outside the gene matches: 5. The CDR3 region is CASSVEGAGGTDTQYF. Here the CDR3 DNA reads TGTGCCAGCAGCGTAGAAGGAGCGGGAGGTACAGATACGCAGTATTTT.

The CDR3 DNA sequence: TGTGCCAGCAGACTAGCGGGGTCCTACGAGCAGTACTTC. It translates to CASRLAGSYEQYF. The chain couples TRBV7-2 to TRBJ2-7; 10 bases are a match to TRBD2. Germline loops: CDR1 SGHTA, CDR2 FQGNSA. This CDR3 region has 13 residues. V dropped 6 bases and J dropped 1; count of bases not matched to a gene: 0.

The chain is built from TRBV4-1 and TRBJ2-7, with TRBD2 identical over 10 bases. Germline assignment: CDR1 MGHRA and CDR2 YSYEKL. The V gene end was trimmed by 2 bases and the J gene end by 2 bases; junction bases not matched to a gene: 12. The CDR3 runs 18 residues. This CDR3 reads CASSQWSSGRRLTYEQYF. The CDR3 DNA reads TGCGCCAGCAGCCAATGGTCTAGCGGGAGACGATTAACCTACGAGCAGTACTTC.

The chain recombines TRBV6-1 with TRBJ2-5, with TRBD2 as a possible D gene (5 bases). Germline V gene sequence: CDR1 MNHNS, CDR2 SASEGT. This CDR3 comprises 16 residues. Trimming took off 0 bases at V and 2 bases at J, with 13 bases between the two ends. The CDR3 bases are TGTGCCAGCAGTGAAGCTGGAGGACGGGGACAAGAGACCCAGTACTTC. Its protein product is CASSEAGGRGQETQYF.

This sequence joins TRBV4-1 and TRBJ2-5; 7 bases map to TRBD2. There are 14 residues in the CDR3. Germline CDR1 is MGHRA and CDR2 is YSYEKL. V dropped 1 base and J dropped 5; count of bases not matched to a gene: 4. CDR3 sequence (DNA): TGCGCCAGCAGCCAAGGGACTAGTGACGAGACCCAGTACTTC. This gives the protein CASSQGTSDETQYF.

The gene calls are TRBV6-4 and TRBJ2-2; 7 nucleotides match TRBD2. The CDR3 runs 16 residues. J was trimmed by 4 bases and V by 2 bases; bases with no gene match: 7. Germline-derived CDR1 and CDR2 are MRHNA and SNTAGT. CDR3 residues: CASSDAGEGLTGELFF. In nucleotides, the CDR3 is TGTGCCAGCAGTGACGCGGGGGAGGGCCTCACCGGGGAGCTGTTTTTT.

This chain uses TRBV27 with TRBJ1-1; D gene ambiguous. The CDR3 has 12 amino acids. Germline V CDR1 and CDR2: MNHEY, SMNVEV (reference sequence). V lost 8 bases to trimming and J lost 4 bases, with 11 bases between them. CDR3 in amino acids: CASSRGPTEAFF. CDR3 DNA: TGTGCCAGCTCACGGGGTCCCACTGAAGCTTTCTTT.

The chain couples TRBV7-9 to TRBJ2-5, with D unclear. The CDR3 length is 11 residues. Trimming took 3 bases from V and 6 from J, leaving 5 bases between them. The germline V gene has CDR1 SEHNR and CDR2 FQNEAQ (reference sequence). The CDR3 coding sequence is TGTGCCAGCAGCTTTGGCAAGACCCAGTACTTC. Its protein product is CASSFGKTQYF.

The J gene is TRBJ2-7, the V gene TRBV4-2, with 7 bases fitting TRBD2. The CDR3 extends over 16 amino acids. Per germline, CDR1 LGHNA and CDR2 YNFKEQ. After removal of 4 bases from V and 0 bases from J, the junction contained 9 bases not matched to a gene. CDR3 residues: CASSPLARGVSYEQYF. In DNA form, the CDR3 reads TGTGCCAGCAGCCCCTTAGCTCGGGGGGTCTCCTACGAGCAGTACTTC.

The chain combines TRBV6-6 with TRBJ2-7; possibly TRBD2 for D (5 bases). Germline CDR1 is MNHNY and CDR2 is SVGAGI (reference sequence). The CDR3 has 14 residues. The V end was cut by 5 bases, the J end by 7 bases, with 18 bases between. CDR3 loop: CASSTGSVVGEQYF. The CDR3 nucleotides read TGTGCCAGCAGTACGGGGTCTGTAGTGGGGGAGCAGTACTTC.

The chain is built from TRBV27 and TRBJ2-7, with 8 bases that match TRBD1. Germline V lookup: CDR1 MNHEY, CDR2 SMNVEV (reference sequence). V was pared by 2 bases and J by 1 base, with 4 bases of the junction left unmatched. The CDR3 spans 15 residues. The chain's CDR3 is CASSLGGQGSYEQYF. DNA for the CDR3: TGTGCCAGCAGTTTAGGAGGACAGGGTTCCTACGAGCAGTACTTC.